The clone carrying this TCR beta chain was seen repeatedly, ten times or more. Its antigen is undetermined. TCRdb reprocessed the RT-PCR reads with MiXCR, giving one entry per CDR3 protein. The sample yields more than 700,000 distinct CDR3 sequences, 21% seen once. V shed 6 bases and J 4 bases; nucleotides not matched to a gene: 13. The CDR3 consists of 17 residues. The data were obtained in a study of response to subunit inactivated influenza vaccine. Findings and caveats of the study: Seasonal influenza vaccination, on each occasion, was suggested by the authors to recruit few new T cells.

The chain joins TRBV12-3 or TRBV12-4 to TRBJ1-4; 8 positions match TRBD1. This material consisted of PBMCs from blood, taken 5 days after vaccination. This clonotype was sampled from a man in his fifties who received an inactivated influenza vaccine. CDR3 protein: CASSYTWGQAINEKLFF. The DNA of the CDR3 is TGTGCCAGCAGCTACACTTGGGGACAGGCGATTAATGAAAAACTGTTTTTT.